Listed below are T cell receptor beta chains from one sample, sequenced in a study of T-cell reconstitution after alpha-beta-depleted transplantation in children. TCRdb analysed the PCR reads with MiXCR anew, one entry per CDR3 protein. The data contain about 290,000 distinct CDR3 sequences, roughly 7.8% of them seen just once; the ten biggest clones take up approximately 9.1%. Specimen: peripheral blood, collected 360 days after TCRalphabeta/CD19-depleted stem cell transplant. These TCRs come from a female patient between 2 and 10 years old who had a stem cell transplant for Fanconi anemia, so the T cells may come from the graft donor. Both conserved end residues are part of each CDR3. Fields, in order: clone size, J gene, D gene, V gene, CDR3 protein, CDR3 DNA. A D gene is named only where the DNA matches it firmly. Clone size is not always given. Where it is, it says once, few, many or a class for expanded clones.

many | TRBJ1-1 | NA | TRBV5-6 | CASSLDRLGTEAFF | TGTGCCAGCAGCTTGGATCGACTGGGCACTGAAGCTTTCTTT
many | TRBJ1-5 | NA | TRBV29-1 | CSVGSGDQPQHF | TGCAGCGTTGGGAGTGGGGATCAGCCCCAGCATTTT
NA | TRBJ2-2 | NA | TRBV18 | CASSMSIQPNTGELFF | TGTGCCAGCTCAATGAGTATTCAGCCGAACACCGGGGAGCTGTTTTTT
NA | TRBJ1-5 | TRBD1 | TRBV20-1 | CSARRTGDYSNQPQHF | TGCAGTGCTAGACGGACAGGGGATTATAGCAATCAGCCCCAGCATTTT
many | TRBJ1-1 | NA | TRBV7-6 | CASSFQTGNTEAFF | TGTGCCAGCAGCTTCCAGACAGGGAACACTGAAGCTTTCTTT
NA | TRBJ2-1 | TRBD2 | TRBV20-1 | CSARGLAGSYNEQFF | TGCAGTGCCAGGGGACTAGCGGGAAGTTACAATGAGCAGTTCTTC
NA | TRBJ1-5 | NA | TRBV7-8 | CASSLQPGTLSNQPQHF | TGTGCCAGCAGCTTGCAGCCAGGGACCCTATCCAATCAGCCCCAGCATTTT
NA | TRBJ2-3 | TRBD1 | TRBV30 | CAWSMGQPALDTQYF | TGTGCCTGGAGTATGGGACAGCCGGCCTTGGATACGCAGTATTTT
few | TRBJ1-5 | NA | TRBV28 | CASSQPPAHQPQHF | TGTGCCAGCAGCCAACCCCCGGCCCATCAGCCCCAGCATTTT
few | TRBJ1-2 | NA | TRBV20-1 | CSARPPGPTLNHYGYTF | TGCAGTGCTAGACCACCGGGGCCCACACTCAACCACTATGGCTACACCTTC
few | TRBJ2-1 | TRBD2 | TRBV3-1 | CASSQDLGRGAGEQFF | TGTGCCAGCAGCCAAGATCTTGGGCGGGGGGCCGGTGAGCAGTTCTTC
many | TRBJ2-6 | NA | TRBV28 | CASRSGLVGSGANVLTF | TGTGCCAGCAGAAGTGGACTGGTGGGCTCTGGGGCCAACGTCCTGACTTTC
few | TRBJ2-7 | TRBD2 | TRBV6-6 | CASTWGGLDEQYF | TGTGCCAGCACCTGGGGGGGGTTGGACGAGCAGTACTTC
NA | TRBJ2-5 | NA | TRBV6-2/TRBV6-3 | CASSYILYQETQYF | TGTGCCAGCAGTTACATCCTGTACCAAGAGACCCAGTACTTC
many | TRBJ2-3 | TRBD1 | TRBV7-6 | CASRQGLGDTQYF | TGTGCCAGCAGACAGGGGCTAGGGGATACGCAGTATTTT
few | TRBJ2-5 | TRBD1 | TRBV5-1 | CASSPGTAKETQYF | TGCGCCAGCAGCCCGGGGACAGCCAAAGAGACCCAGTACTTC
many | TRBJ2-5 | NA | TRBV2 | CASSDRGETQYF | TGTGCCAGCAGTGACCGGGGAGAGACCCAGTACTTC
NA | TRBJ2-7 | NA | TRBV25-1 | CASSEMGDPKTAF | TGTGCCAGCAGTGAAATGGGGGACCCAAAAACTGCCTTC
NA | TRBJ1-3 | NA | TRBV6-5 | CASSYPGSSGNTIYF | TGTGCCAGCAGTTACCCGGGGAGCTCTGGAAACACCATATATTTT
many | TRBJ2-7 | TRBD2 | TRBV11-2 | CASSPGLAGSYEQYF | TGTGCCAGCAGCCCGGGACTAGCGGGATCCTACGAGCAGTACTTC
many | TRBJ2-2 | TRBD1 | TRBV27 | CASSPGQGYTGELFF | TGTGCCAGCAGTCCGGGACAGGGGTACACCGGGGAGCTGTTTTTT
NA | TRBJ1-4 | NA | TRBV3-1 | CASSHPRGGGNEKLFF | TGTGCCAGCAGCCACCCCAGGGGAGGGGGTAATGAAAAACTGTTTTTT
many | TRBJ1-6 | TRBD1 | TRBV20-1 | CSAGSDRENSPLHF | TGCAGTGCTGGATCGGACAGGGAGAATTCACCCCTCCACTTT
many | TRBJ1-1 | NA | TRBV4-3 | CASSQEGGLNTEAFF | TGCGCCAGCAGCCAAGAGGGGGGCTTGAACACTGAAGCTTTCTTT
many | TRBJ2-1 | TRBD2 | TRBV4-2 | CASSQEGLAGDNEQFF | TGTGCCAGCAGCCAGGAAGGACTAGCGGGGGACAATGAGCAGTTCTTC
many | TRBJ2-3 | NA | TRBV20-1 | CSAPRADTQYF | TGCAGTGCCCCGAGAGCAGATACGCAGTATTTT
NA | TRBJ2-2 | NA | TRBV7-2 | CASSFLDRAWTGELFF | TGTGCCAGCAGCTTCCTCGACAGAGCATGGACCGGGGAGCTGTTTTTT
many | TRBJ2-3 | TRBD2 | TRBV20-1 | CSASQVAGGTDTQYF | TGCAGTGCTAGTCAAGTGGCGGGAGGCACAGATACGCAGTATTTT
few | TRBJ1-1 | TRBD1 | TRBV7-6 | CASSLKTGVATEAFF | TGTGCCAGCAGCCTTAAGACAGGGGTGGCCACTGAAGCTTTCTTT
NA | TRBJ2-5 | TRBD1 | TRBV7-6 | CASSNLPFWDSQETQYF | TGTGCCAGCTCAAACCTGCCGTTTTGGGACAGCCAAGAGACCCAGTACTTC
few | TRBJ1-1 | NA | TRBV5-1 | CASSLDWARNTEAFF | TGCGCCAGCAGCTTGGATTGGGCCAGAAACACTGAAGCTTTCTTT
many | TRBJ1-3 | NA | TRBV11-2 | CASSSGPGNTIYF | TGTGCCAGCAGCTCAGGCCCGGGAAACACCATATATTTT
many | TRBJ2-1 | NA | TRBV6-5 | CASKEYNEQFF | TGTGCCAGCAAGGAGTACAATGAGCAGTTCTTC
many | TRBJ2-1 | NA | TRBV9 | CASSVETEGGEQFF | TGTGCCAGCAGCGTAGAGACGGAGGGGGGTGAGCAGTTCTTC
few | TRBJ1-2 | TRBD1 | TRBV6-1 | CASSAGTDNNYGYTF | TGTGCCAGCAGCGCCGGGACAGATAACAACTATGGCTACACCTTC
many | TRBJ2-3 | NA | TRBV12-3/TRBV12-4 | CASRGDITDTQYF | TGTGCCAGCAGAGGGGACATCACAGATACGCAGTATTTT
many | TRBJ2-5 | TRBD2 | TRBV20-1 | CSARVLGGEYRETQYF | TGCAGTGCTAGAGTCCTTGGGGGGGAGTATAGAGAGACCCAGTACTTC
NA | TRBJ1-1 | NA | TRBV4-1 | CASSQGGSYTEAFF | TGCGCCAGCAGCCAAGGGGGCTCCTACACTGAAGCTTTCTTT
NA | TRBJ2-7 | NA | TRBV5-6 | CAMGPALLSYEQYF | TGTGCCATGGGCCCCGCACTACTCTCCTACGAGCAGTACTTC
few | TRBJ1-4 | NA | TRBV9 | CASSAGGAWTNEKLFF | TGTGCCAGCAGCGCGGGGGGGGCCTGGACTAATGAAAAACTGTTTTTT
many | TRBJ2-1 | NA | TRBV4-3 | CATSLSHGSDEQFF | TGCGCCACCTCACTCTCGCACGGGAGCGATGAGCAGTTCTTC